This T cell receptor (beta chain) was documented in a study of T cell changes during pregnancy in multiple sclerosis. Generated by immunoSEQ multiplex PCR, the TCRdb table keeps only in-frame clones and is missing some. The table lists around 56,000 clones, roughly 94% of them singletons. Germline CDR1 and CDR2: WSHSY and SAAADI. The CDR3 covers 15 residues. The junction had 2 bases not matched to a gene; V was cut back by 4 bases and J by 0 bases. This specimen was CD8+ T cells from peripheral blood mononuclear cells, taken after pregnancy. The clonotype originates from a female donor with multiple sclerosis, enrolled in a pregnancy study. The V and J genes are TRBV10-2 and TRBJ2-7; 11 nucleotides agree with TRBD2. The CDR3 DNA is TGCGCCAGCAGTGGACTAGCGGGGCTCTCCTACGAGCAGTACTTC. Residues: CASSGLAGLSYEQYF.